This T cell receptor (beta chain) was profiled in a study of blood T cells in healthy people across ages. Sample-barcoded 5' priming and a J-beta primer mix drove a second PCR of 7 to 11 cycles. Using its own MiXCR run on the 5' RACE reads, TCRdb lists one record per CDR3 protein. The table has roughly 500,000 distinct CDR3 sequences, about 24% seen once. CDR1 is MNHNY, CDR2 SVGAGI, per germline (reference sequence). This CDR3 comprises 15 residues. Trimming left V 8 bases short and J 5 bases short, with 19 bases between. Per-sample PBMC isolation yielded at least 7 million cells. This sample was shared with a second study, whose subject was T cells of mothers and their children. Per that paper: Donation came from three healthy Caucasian mothers together with their six children.

This receptor was taken from a boy younger than 18 in good health. Sequenced sample: blood. The chain has TRBV6-6 and TRBJ1-5; D gene unclear. CDR3 nucleotides: TGTGCCAGCCGGAGGGAGGGATTCATCGATCAGCCCCAGCATTTT. It specifies CASRREGFIDQPQHF.